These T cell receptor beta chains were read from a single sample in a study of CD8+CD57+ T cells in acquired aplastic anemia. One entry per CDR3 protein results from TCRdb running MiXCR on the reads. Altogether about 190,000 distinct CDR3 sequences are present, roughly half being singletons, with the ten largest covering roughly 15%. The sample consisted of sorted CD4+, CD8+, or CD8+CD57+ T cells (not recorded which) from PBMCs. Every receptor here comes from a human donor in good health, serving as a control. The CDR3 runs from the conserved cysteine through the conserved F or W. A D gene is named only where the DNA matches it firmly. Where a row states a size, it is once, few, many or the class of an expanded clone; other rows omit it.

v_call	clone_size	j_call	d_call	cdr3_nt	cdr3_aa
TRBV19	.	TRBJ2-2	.	TGTGCCAGTAGTATAGTTGGCATTTCAACCGGGGAGCTGTTTTTT	CASSIVGISTGELFF
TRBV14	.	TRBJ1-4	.	TGTGCCAGCAGCCATTCCCGGGACCGACTAATTGAAAAACTGTTTTTT	CASSHSRDRLIEKLFF
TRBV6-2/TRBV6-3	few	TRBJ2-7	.	TGTGCCAGCAGTTCCAGTTTAAGGGGGCGGACTAGCGAGCAGTACTTC	CASSSSLRGRTSEQYF
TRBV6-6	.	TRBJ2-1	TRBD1	TGTGCCAGCAGTTCTCTGGGACAGGGGCTTTCCTACAATGAGCAGTTCTTC	CASSSLGQGLSYNEQFF
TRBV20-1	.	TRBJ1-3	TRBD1	TGCAGTGCTAGAGATGAGGGACAGGGGATGGCTGGAAACACCATATATTTT	CSARDEGQGMAGNTIYF
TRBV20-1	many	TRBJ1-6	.	TGCAGTGCTAGTTTGAGGCAATCGAGCTCCTATAATTCACCCCTCCACTTT	CSASLRQSSSYNSPLHF
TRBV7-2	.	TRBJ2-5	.	TGTGCCAGCACCGGGGCAGAGACCCAGTACTTC	CASTGAETQYF
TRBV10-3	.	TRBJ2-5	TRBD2	TGTGCCATCAGCGGACCCAGCGGGGGGCCGAGGGAGACCCAGTACTTC	CAISGPSGGPRETQYF
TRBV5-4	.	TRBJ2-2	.	TGTGCCAGCAGCTTGGGCGTTAGGATAGGGGCAAGGAACACCGGGGAGCTGTTTTTT	CASSLGVRIGARNTGELFF
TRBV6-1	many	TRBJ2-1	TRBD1	TGTGCCAGCACCCGGACAGGAAATTACAATGAGCAGTTCTTC	CASTRTGNYNEQFF
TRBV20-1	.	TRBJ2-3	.	TGCAGTGCTAAAAGACAGTGGGCAGATACGCAGTATTTT	CSAKRQWADTQYF
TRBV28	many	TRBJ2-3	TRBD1	TGTGCCAGCAGTTTCTCGGACAGGCTCACAGATACGCAGTATTTT	CASSFSDRLTDTQYF
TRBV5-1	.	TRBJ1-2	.	TGCGCCAGCAGCTTAGTAGGCTGGACAAATGGCTACACCTTC	CASSLVGWTNGYTF